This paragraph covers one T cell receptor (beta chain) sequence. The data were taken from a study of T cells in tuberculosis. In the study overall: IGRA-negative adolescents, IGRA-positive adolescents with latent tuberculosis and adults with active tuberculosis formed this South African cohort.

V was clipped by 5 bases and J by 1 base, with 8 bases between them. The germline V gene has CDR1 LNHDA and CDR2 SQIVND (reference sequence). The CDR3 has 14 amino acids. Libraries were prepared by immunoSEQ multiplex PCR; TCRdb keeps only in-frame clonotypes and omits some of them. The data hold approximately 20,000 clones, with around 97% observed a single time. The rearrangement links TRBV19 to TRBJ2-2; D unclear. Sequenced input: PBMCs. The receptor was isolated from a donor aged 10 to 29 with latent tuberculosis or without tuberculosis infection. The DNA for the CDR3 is TGTGCCAGTAGTGTTAGACAGAACACCGGGGAGCTGTTTTTT. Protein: CASSVRQNTGELFF.